Each of the 22 T cell receptor beta chains below was sequenced from the same sample in a study of long-term antiretroviral therapy in people with HIV (dated by TCRdb to between 2021 and 2022). The immunoSEQ hsTCRB v3.0 assay was used at survey level resolution for TRB variable region sequencing. TCRdb mirrors the immuneACCESS table, restricted to in-frame sequences. Some clones are absent from its copies; in checked studies, under half trace to an unresolved V gene, and the reason for the others is unknown. The sample table contains more than 35,000 clones; only one count was recorded for 80% to 85% of them. The ten largest account for about 5.2% of the sample. The sequencing here drew on unsorted PBMCs, taken 1.5 years after starting antiretroviral therapy. The receptors originated from a young man with HIV.

The V and J genes are TRBV25-1 and TRBJ1-4; D is unclear. The CDR3 contains 12 residues. Deletions cut 3 bases from V and 13 bases from J, with 12 bases between. The germline V gene has CDR1 MGHDK and CDR2 SYGVNS. In DNA, the CDR3 is TGTGCCAGCAGTGATATAGACGCCGGACTGTTTTTT. Encoded protein: CASSDIDAGLFF.

The chain links TRBV20-1 to TRBJ2-3; D is unclear. V was clipped by 3 bases and J by 4 bases, with 5 bases between them. The CDR3 is made up of 11 amino acids. Germline V CDR1 and CDR2: DFQATT, SNEGSKA (reference sequence). The CDR3 is CSASSADTQYF. Written as DNA, the CDR3 is TGCAGTGCTAGCTCCGCAGATACGCAGTATTTT.

V and J are TRBV4-3 and TRBJ1-1; 7 bases align to TRBD1. The CDR3 length is 17 residues. J was trimmed by 5 bases and V by 1 base; bases with no gene match: 13. Germline V CDR1 and CDR2: LGHNA, YSLEER. CDR3 sequence: CASSQVATRGRWTEAFF. CDR3 DNA sequence: TGCGCCAGCAGCCAAGTTGCTACCAGGGGGAGATGGACTGAAGCTTTCTTT.

The V call is TRBV18, the J call TRBJ1-1; a possible D gene is TRBD1 (5 bases). Between the trimmed V and J ends, which lost 3 bases and 2 bases, there was a span of 10 bases. Germline values: CDR1 KGHSH, CDR2 LQKENI. The CDR3 is made up of 14 amino acids. CDR3: CASSPRDGNTEAFF. The CDR3, as DNA: TGTGCCAGCTCACCTCGGGACGGCAACACTGAAGCTTTCTTT.

The J gene is TRBJ2-7, the V gene TRBV9; D might be TRBD2 (5 bases). The germline gives CDR1 SGDLS, CDR2 YYNGEE. Trimming removed 4 bases from V and 3 bases from J, with 14 bases in between. This CDR3 region has 14 residues. CDR3 sequence: CASSWGVYGYEQYF. The CDR3 DNA sequence: TGTGCCAGCAGCTGGGGAGTTTACGGCTACGAGCAGTACTTC. The full variable domain, in which reference TRBV9 and TRBJ2-7 provide the parts outside the CDR3, is DSGVTQTPKHLITATGQRVTLRCSPRSGDLSVYWYQQSLDQGLQFLIQYYNGEERAKGNILERFSAQQFPDLHSELNLSSLELGDSALYFCASSWGVYGYEQYFGPGTRLTVT.

J is TRBJ1-1 and V is TRBV15; D not resolved. Trimming took off 2 bases at V and 7 bases at J, with 14 bases between the two ends. The CDR3 runs to 14 residues. Germline V gene data show CDR1 as LNHNV and CDR2 as YYDKDF (reference sequence). CDR3 in amino acids: CATSRPEKQNEAFF. For the CDR3, the DNA is TGTGCCACCAGCAGACCAGAAAAACAGAATGAAGCTTTCTTT.

This clone was counted a few times. The chain has TRBV11-2 and TRBJ2-2, with D hard to call. V was pared by 0 bases and J by 7 bases, with 3 bases between. The V gene's germline CDR1 is SGHAT and CDR2 FQNNGV. CDR3 length equals 12 residues. The CDR3 loop is CASSLDYGELFF. In DNA form, the CDR3 reads TGTGCCAGCAGCTTAGATTACGGGGAGCTGTTTTTT.

The V and J genes are TRBV6-5 and TRBJ1-1; 7 nucleotides line up with TRBD1. The CDR3 covers 14 residues. The germline CDR1 and CDR2 sequences are MNHEY and SVGAGI. With 6 bases clipped from V and 4 bases from J, the junction kept 8 bases outside the gene matches. The CDR3 DNA reads as TGTGCCAGCAGCAGGGGGGCCCCGAGCACTGAAGCTTTCTTT. This gives the protein CASSRGAPSTEAFF.

The genes are TRBV4-3 and TRBJ2-7; 14 bases fit TRBD2. The trim removed 0 bases at V and 3 bases at J, leaving 7 bases unmatched. Looked up from germline, CDR1 is LGHNA and CDR2 is YSLEER. CDR3 length: 18 amino acids. The CDR3 coding sequence is TGCGCCAGCAGCCAAGAGACGAGACTAGCGGGAGGGAGCTACGAGCAGTACTTC. Translated: CASSQETRLAGGSYEQYF.

The chain links TRBV9 to TRBJ2-3; D is unclear. V dropped 4 bases and J dropped 3 bases, with 24 bases sitting between them. The germline V gene has CDR1 SGDLS and CDR2 YYNGEE. The CDR3 contains 18 residues. The DNA of the CDR3 is TGTGCCAGCAGCTCCCACCTGGAGAGCTTAGGTTTGACAGATACGCAGTATTTT. Its translation is CASSSHLESLGLTDTQYF.

This chain uses TRBV6-5 with TRBJ2-1; D call uncertain. This CDR3 spans 13 amino acids. Germline lookup yields CDR1 MNHEY and CDR2 SVGAGI. V was trimmed by 0 bases and J by 6 bases, leaving 6 bases between them. This CDR3 reads CASSYSRSNEQFF. CDR3 DNA sequence: TGTGCCAGCAGTTACTCTAGATCCAATGAGCAGTTCTTC.

This chain uses TRBV10-3 with TRBJ1-2; 7 bases map to TRBD1. V was clipped by 2 bases and J by 3 bases; unmatched bases: 12. The CDR3 sequence is 17 residues long. Germline CDR1 reads ENHRY; CDR2 reads SYGVKD. In DNA form, the CDR3 reads TGTGCCATCAGTGAGACATCAGATGGGACAGCCGACTATGGCTACACCTTC. It is translated as CAISETSDGTADYGYTF.

This sequence joins TRBV19 and TRBJ2-7; tentative D call: TRBD1 (6 bases). Germline V gene sequence: CDR1 LNHDA, CDR2 SQIVND (reference sequence). Trimming took off 3 bases at V and 2 bases at J, with 11 bases between the two ends. This CDR3 is built from 14 residues. The CDR3 coding sequence is TGTGCCAGTAGTATTCAGGGGCTTGCCTACGAGCAGTACTTC. This translates into CASSIQGLAYEQYF.

This clone was observed a handful of times. V and J are TRBV28 and TRBJ2-7, with D unclear. This CDR3 region has 12 residues. The germline V gene has CDR1 MDHEN and CDR2 SYDVKM. CDR3 sequence: CSSRAPSYEQYF. CDR3 in DNA: TGTTCGTCCCGGGCCCCCTCCTACGAGCAGTACTTC.

The chain has TRBV10-3 and TRBJ2-7, with 8 bases aligning to TRBD1. From germline, CDR1 is ENHRY and CDR2 SYGVKD. The CDR3 length is 14 residues. The ends lost 3 bases at V and 5 bases at J; junction bases unmatched: 6. CDR3 in DNA: TGTGCCATCAGTGAAGGACAGGGCTTCCACGAGCAGTACTTC. It encodes CAISEGQGFHEQYF.

This clone showed up just a few times. The CDR3 region has the DNA TGTGCCAGCAGACAGACAGGGGAGACTGAAGCTTTCTTT. Translating gives CASRQTGETEAFF. This chain connects TRBV7-9 to TRBJ1-1; 8 nucleotides align to TRBD1. V was clipped by 6 bases and J by 5 bases; unmatched bases: 5. This CDR3 contains 13 residues. Germline assignment: CDR1 SEHNR and CDR2 FQNEAQ (reference sequence).

In its sample, this clone is medium-sized (0.01 to 0.1%). The chain joins TRBV28 to TRBJ2-7; 8 positions agree with TRBD1. CDR3 length: 14 residues. Germline V gene lookup returns CDR1 MDHEN and CDR2 SYDVKM. The ends lost 8 bases at V and 2 bases at J; junction bases unmatched: 8. The CDR3 sequence is CASCGDRTAYEQYF. Here the CDR3 DNA reads TGTGCCAGCTGTGGGGACAGGACCGCCTACGAGCAGTACTTC. The whole variable domain, filled in from reference TRBV28 and TRBJ2-7, reads DVKVTQSSRYLVKRTGEKVFLECVQDMDHENMFWYRQDPGLGLRLIYFSYDVKMKEKGDIPEGYSVSREKKERFSLILESASTNQTSMYLCASCGDRTAYEQYFGPGTRLTVT.

CDR3 nucleotide sequence: TGTGCCAGCAGCGTAGTGGGAACGGACTATGGCTACACCTTC. It translates to CASSVVGTDYGYTF. This sequence joins TRBV9 and TRBJ1-2; D is ambiguous. The germline CDR1 and CDR2 sequences are SGDLS and YYNGEE. The CDR3 runs 14 residues. V lost 0 bases, J lost 3 bases, and 9 bases lay in between.

This clone was observed a few times. V usage is TRBV25-1 and J usage is TRBJ1-2, with no clear D. Germline V CDR1 and CDR2: MGHDK, SYGVNS. V was cut by 5 bases and J by 0 bases, with 7 bases left in between. This CDR3 region has 13 residues. CDR3 amino acids: CASSNPANYGYTF. The CDR3 DNA reads TGTGCCAGCAGTAACCCCGCTAACTATGGCTACACCTTC.

J is TRBJ1-5 and V is TRBV6-1, with no clear D. The CDR3 has 13 residues. V lost 0 bases and J 3 bases, leaving 3 bases between the germline ends. Germline V gives CDR1 MNHNS, CDR2 SASEGT. The CDR3 here is CASSEALNQPQHF. DNA of the CDR3: TGTGCCAGCAGTGAAGCGCTCAATCAGCCCCAGCATTTT.

The rearrangement links TRBV5-4 to TRBJ2-7, with no clear D. Germline-derived CDR1 and CDR2 are SGHNT and YYREEE (reference sequence). Trimming took off 3 bases at V and 0 bases at J, with 7 bases between the two ends. The length of the CDR3 is 13 residues. This CDR3 reads CASSSGYSYEQYF. The CDR3 nucleotides are TGTGCCAGCAGCTCCGGGTACTCCTACGAGCAGTACTTC. The full variable domain, completed using reference TRBV5-4 and TRBJ2-7, is ETGVTQSPTHLIKTRGQQVTLRCSSQSGHNTVSWYQQALGQGPQFIFQYYREEENGRGNFPPRFSGLQFPNYSSELNVNALELDDSALYLCASSSGYSYEQYFGPGTRLTVT.

The V and J genes are TRBV5-1 and TRBJ2-2; weak D call: TRBD1 (6 bases). The V end lost 2 bases, the J end lost 5 bases, and 13 bases lay between the germline ends. Germline V gene lookup returns CDR1 SGHRS and CDR2 YFSETQ. This CDR3 comprises 15 residues. The CDR3 spells CASSLTGSRTGELFF. The CDR3 region has the DNA TGCGCCAGCAGCTTAACAGGGAGCCGAACCGGGGAGCTGTTTTTT.